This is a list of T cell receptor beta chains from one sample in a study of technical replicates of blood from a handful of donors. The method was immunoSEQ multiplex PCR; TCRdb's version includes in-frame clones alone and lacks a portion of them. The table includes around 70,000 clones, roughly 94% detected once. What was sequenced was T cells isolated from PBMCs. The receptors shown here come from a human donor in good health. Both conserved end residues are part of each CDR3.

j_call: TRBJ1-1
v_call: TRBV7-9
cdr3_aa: CASSLRGSLNTEAFF

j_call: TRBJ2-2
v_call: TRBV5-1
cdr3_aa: CASSLEEGASGELFF

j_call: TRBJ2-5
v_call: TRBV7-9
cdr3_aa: CASSLPGEETQYF

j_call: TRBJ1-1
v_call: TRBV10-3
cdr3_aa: CAISDRGNTEAFF

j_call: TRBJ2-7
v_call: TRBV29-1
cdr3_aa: CSVTSGSGYEQYF

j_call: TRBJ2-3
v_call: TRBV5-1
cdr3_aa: CASSFGLAGPDTQYF

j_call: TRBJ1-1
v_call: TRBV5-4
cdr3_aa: CASRPGDTNTEAFF

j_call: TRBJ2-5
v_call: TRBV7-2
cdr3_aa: CASSTNRGQRRETQYF

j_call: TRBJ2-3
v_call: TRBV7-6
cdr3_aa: CASSLALLPGADTQYF

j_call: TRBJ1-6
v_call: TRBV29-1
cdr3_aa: CSVGTGQGISPLHF

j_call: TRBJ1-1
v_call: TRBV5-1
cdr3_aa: CASSLGVSDTEAFF

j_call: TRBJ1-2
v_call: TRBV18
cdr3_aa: CASSGQAGYTF

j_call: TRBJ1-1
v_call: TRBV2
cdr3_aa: CASNGQGAEAFF

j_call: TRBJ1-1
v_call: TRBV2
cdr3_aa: CASSGGHLTEAFF

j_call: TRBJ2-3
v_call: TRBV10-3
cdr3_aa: CAISENTGRSTDTQYF

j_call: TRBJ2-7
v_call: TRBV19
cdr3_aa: CASSTKRDLDEQYF

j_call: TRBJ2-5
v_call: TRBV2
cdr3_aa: CASKRTGGGETQYF

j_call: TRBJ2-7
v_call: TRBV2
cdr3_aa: CASYGEPSYEQYF

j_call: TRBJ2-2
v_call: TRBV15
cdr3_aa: CATNPREHTGELFF

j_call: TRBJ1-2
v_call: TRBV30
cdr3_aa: CAWSGQQYYGYTF

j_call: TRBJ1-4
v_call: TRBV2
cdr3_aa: CASSVERRDNEKLFF

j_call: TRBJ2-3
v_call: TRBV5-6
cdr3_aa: CASSFGLARGTDTQYF

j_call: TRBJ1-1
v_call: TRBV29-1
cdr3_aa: CSVAGTGGPEAFF

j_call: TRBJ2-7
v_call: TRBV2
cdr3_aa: CASSEQTIAYEQYF

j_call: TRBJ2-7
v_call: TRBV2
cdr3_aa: CATPVRGQEQYF

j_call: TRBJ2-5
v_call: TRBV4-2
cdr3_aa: CASSQAPMGGSTETQYF

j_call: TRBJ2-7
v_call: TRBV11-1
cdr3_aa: CASGQSYEQYF